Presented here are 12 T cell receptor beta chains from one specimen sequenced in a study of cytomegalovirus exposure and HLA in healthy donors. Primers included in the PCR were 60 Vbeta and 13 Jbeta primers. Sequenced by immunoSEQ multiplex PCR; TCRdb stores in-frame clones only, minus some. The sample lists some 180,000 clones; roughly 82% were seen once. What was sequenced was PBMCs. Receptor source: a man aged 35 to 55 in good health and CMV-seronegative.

This CDR3 is CASHAGAYGYTF. The CDR3 coding sequence is TGTGCCAGCCACGCGGGGGCCTATGGCTACACCTTC. V is TRBV28 and J is TRBJ1-2, with D maybe TRBD1 (6 bases). The CDR3 has 12 residues. The V end lost 8 bases, the J end lost 4 bases, and 11 bases lay between the germline ends. Germline V gene sequence: CDR1 MDHEN, CDR2 SYDVKM.

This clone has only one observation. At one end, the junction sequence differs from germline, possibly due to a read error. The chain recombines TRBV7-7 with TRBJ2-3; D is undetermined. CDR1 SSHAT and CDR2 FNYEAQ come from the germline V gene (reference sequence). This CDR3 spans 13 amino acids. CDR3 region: CASSPGNTDTQYF. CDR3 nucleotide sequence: TGTGCTAGCAGCCCCGGTAACACAGATACGCAGTATTTT.

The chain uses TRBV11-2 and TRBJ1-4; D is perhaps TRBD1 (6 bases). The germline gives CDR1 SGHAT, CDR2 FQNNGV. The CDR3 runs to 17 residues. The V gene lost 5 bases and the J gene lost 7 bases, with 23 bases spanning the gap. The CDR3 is CASSRVLRGAMVEKLFF. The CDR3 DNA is TGTGCCAGCAGCCGGGTTCTACGGGGGGCGATGGTTGAAAAACTGTTTTTT.

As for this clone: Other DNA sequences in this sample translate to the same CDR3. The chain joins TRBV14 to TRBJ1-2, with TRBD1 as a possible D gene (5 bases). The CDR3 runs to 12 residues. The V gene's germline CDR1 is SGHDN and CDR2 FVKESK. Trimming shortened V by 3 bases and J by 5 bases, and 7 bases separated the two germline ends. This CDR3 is CASSQGGYGYTF. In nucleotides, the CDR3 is TGTGCCAGCAGCCAGGGGGGATATGGCTACACCTTC.

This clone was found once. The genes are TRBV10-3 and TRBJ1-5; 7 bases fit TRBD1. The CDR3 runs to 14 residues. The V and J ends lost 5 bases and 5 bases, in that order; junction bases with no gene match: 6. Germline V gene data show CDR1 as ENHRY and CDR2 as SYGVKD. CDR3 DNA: TGTGCCATCAGTCCGGGACAGACATATCAGCCCCAGCATTTT. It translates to CAISPGQTYQPQHF.

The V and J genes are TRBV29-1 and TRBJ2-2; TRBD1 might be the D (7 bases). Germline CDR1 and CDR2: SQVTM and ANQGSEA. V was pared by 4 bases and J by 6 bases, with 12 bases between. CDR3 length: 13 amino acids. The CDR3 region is CSVGQGGPGELFF. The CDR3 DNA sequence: TGCAGCGTTGGACAGGGAGGACCCGGGGAGCTGTTTTTT.

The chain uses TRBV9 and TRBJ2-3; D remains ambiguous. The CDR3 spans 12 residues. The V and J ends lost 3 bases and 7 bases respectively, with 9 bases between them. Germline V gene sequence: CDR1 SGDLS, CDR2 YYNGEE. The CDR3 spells CASSADSHTQYF. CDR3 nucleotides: TGTGCCAGCAGCGCAGACTCCCATACGCAGTATTTT.

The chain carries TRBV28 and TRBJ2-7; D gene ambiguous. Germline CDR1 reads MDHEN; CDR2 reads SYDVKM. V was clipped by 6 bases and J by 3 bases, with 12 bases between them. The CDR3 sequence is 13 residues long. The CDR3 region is CASRRSPGYEQYF. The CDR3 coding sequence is TGTGCCAGCAGGAGGAGCCCTGGCTACGAGCAGTACTTC.

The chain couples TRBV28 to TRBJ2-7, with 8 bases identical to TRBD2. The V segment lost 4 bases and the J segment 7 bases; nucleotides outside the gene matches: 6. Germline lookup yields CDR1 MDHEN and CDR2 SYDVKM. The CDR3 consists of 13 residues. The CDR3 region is CASSSGGGWEQYF. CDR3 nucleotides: TGTGCCAGCAGTTCCGGGGGGGGGTGGGAGCAGTACTTC. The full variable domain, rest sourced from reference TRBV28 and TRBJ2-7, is DVKVTQSSRYLVKRTGEKVFLECVQDMDHENMFWYRQDPGLGLRLIYFSYDVKMKEKGDIPEGYSVSREKKERFSLILESASTNQTSMYLCASSSGGGWEQYFGPGTRLTVT.

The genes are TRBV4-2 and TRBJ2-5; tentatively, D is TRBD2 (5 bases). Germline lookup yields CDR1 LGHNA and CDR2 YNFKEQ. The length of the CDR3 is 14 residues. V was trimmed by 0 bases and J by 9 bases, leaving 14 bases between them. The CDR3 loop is CASSQDSSPGAQYF. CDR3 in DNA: TGTGCCAGCAGCCAAGACTCCTCCCCCGGGGCCCAGTACTTC.

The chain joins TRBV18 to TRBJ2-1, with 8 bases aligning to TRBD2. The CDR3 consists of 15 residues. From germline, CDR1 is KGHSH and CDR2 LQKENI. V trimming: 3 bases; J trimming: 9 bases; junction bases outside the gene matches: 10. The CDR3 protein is CASSPDSGGRGEQFF. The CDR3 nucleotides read TGTGCCAGCTCACCCGATTCGGGGGGGCGCGGTGAGCAGTTCTTC.

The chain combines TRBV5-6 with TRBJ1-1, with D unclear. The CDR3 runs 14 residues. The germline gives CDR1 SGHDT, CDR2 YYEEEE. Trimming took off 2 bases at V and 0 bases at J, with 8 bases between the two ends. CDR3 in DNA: TGTGCCAGCAGCTTCCAAGCCATGAACACTGAAGCTTTCTTT. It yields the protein CASSFQAMNTEAFF.